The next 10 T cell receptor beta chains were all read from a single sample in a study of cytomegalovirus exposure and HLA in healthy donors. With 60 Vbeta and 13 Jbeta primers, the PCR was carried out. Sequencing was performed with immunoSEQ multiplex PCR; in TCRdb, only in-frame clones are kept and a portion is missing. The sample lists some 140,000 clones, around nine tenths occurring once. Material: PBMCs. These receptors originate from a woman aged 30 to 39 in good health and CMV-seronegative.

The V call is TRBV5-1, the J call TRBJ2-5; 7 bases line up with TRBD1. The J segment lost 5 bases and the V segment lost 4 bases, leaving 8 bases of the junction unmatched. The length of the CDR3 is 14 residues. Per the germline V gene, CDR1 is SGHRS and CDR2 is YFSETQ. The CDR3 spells CASSDDRATETQYF. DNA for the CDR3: TGCGCCAGCAGCGACGACAGGGCGACGGAGACCCAGTACTTC.

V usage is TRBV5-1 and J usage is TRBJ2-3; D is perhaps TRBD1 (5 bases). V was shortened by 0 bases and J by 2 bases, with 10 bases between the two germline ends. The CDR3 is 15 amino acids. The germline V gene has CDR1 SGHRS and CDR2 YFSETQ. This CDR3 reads CASSLVRQTTDTQYF. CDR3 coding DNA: TGCGCCAGCAGCTTGGTGAGACAGACCACAGATACGCAGTATTTT.

The CDR3 DNA follows: TGTGCCAGCAGCCCCGATCAGTGGTCCTACGAGCAGTACTTC. Its protein product is CASSPDQWSYEQYF. The rearrangement uses TRBV7-2 and TRBJ2-7; D gene ambiguous. The germline CDR1 and CDR2 sequences are SGHTA and FQGNSA. There are 14 residues in the CDR3. The V and J ends lost 5 bases and 1 base respectively, with 12 bases between them.

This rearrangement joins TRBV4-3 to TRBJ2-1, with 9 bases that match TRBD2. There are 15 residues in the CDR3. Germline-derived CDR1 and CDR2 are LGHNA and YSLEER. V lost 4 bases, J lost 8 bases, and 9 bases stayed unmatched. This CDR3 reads CASSPRPSGRHEQFF. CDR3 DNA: TGCGCCAGCAGCCCCCGTCCCAGCGGGAGGCATGAGCAGTTCTTC.

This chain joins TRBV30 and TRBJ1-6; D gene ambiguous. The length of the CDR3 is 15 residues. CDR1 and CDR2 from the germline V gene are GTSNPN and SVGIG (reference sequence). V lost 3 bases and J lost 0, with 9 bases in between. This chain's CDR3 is CAWSSTSSYNSPLHF. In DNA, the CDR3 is TGTGCCTGGAGCTCGACAAGCTCCTATAATTCACCCCTCCACTTT.

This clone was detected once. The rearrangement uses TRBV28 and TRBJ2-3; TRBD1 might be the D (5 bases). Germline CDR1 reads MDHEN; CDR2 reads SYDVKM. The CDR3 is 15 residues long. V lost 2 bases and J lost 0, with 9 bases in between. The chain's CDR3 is CASSLGQGSTDTQYF. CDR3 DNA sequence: TGTGCCAGCAGTTTAGGGCAGGGAAGCACAGATACGCAGTATTTT. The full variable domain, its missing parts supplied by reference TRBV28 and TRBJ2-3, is DVKVTQSSRYLVKRTGEKVFLECVQDMDHENMFWYRQDPGLGLRLIYFSYDVKMKEKGDIPEGYSVSREKKERFSLILESASTNQTSMYLCASSLGQGSTDTQYFGPGTRLTVL.

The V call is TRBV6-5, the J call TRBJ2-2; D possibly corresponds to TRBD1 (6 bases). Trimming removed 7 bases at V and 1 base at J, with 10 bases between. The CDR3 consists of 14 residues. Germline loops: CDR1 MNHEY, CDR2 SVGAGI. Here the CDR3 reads CASTRRGNTGELFF. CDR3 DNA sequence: TGTGCCAGCACCCGCAGGGGGAACACCGGGGAGCTGTTTTTT.

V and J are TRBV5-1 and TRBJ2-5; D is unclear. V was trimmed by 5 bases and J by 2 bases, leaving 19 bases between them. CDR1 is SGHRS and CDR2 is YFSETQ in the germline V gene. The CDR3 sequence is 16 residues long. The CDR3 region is CASSMLSAASQETQYF. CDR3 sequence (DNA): TGCGCCAGCAGTATGCTGAGCGCCGCCTCACAAGAGACCCAGTACTTC. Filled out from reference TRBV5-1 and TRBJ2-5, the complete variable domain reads KAGVTQTPRYLIKTRGQQVTLSCSPISGHRSVSWYQQTPGQGLQFLFEYFSETQRNKGNFPGRFSGRQFSNSRSEMNVSTLELGDSALYLCASSMLSAASQETQYFGPGTRLLVL.

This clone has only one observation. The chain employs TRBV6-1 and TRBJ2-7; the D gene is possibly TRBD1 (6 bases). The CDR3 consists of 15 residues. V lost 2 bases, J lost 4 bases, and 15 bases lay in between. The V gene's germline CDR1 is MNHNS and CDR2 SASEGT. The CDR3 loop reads CASSESSGAGYEQYF. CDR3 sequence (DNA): TGTGCCAGCAGTGAATCTTCAGGGGCTGGGTACGAGCAGTACTTC.

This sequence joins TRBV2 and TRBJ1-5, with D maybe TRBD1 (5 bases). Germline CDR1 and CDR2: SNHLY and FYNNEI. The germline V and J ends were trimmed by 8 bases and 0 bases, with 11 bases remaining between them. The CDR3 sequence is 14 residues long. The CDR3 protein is CASQGASSNQPQHF. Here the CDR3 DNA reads TGTGCCAGCCAGGGTGCGAGTAGCAATCAGCCCCAGCATTTT.